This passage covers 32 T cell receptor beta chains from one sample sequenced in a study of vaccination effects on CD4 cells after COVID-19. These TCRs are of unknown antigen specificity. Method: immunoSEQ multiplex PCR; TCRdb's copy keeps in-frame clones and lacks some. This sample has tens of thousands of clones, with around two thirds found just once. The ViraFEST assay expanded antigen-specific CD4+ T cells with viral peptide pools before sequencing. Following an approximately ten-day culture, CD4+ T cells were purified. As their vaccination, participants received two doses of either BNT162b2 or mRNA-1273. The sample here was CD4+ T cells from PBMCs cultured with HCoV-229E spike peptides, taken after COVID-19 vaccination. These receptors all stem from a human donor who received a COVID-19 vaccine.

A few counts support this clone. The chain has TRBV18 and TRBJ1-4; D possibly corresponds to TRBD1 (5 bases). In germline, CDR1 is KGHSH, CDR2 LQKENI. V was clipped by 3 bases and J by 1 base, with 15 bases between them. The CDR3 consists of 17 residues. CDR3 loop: CASSPNAQGGTNEKLFF. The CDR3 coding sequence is TGTGCCAGCTCACCCAACGCGCAGGGTGGAACTAATGAAAAACTGTTTTTT.

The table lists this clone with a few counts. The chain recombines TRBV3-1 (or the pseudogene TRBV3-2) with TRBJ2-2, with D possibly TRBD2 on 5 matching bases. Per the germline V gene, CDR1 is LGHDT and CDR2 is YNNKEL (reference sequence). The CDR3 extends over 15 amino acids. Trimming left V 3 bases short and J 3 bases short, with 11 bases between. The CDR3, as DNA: TGTGCCAGCAGCCAGCGAACTAGGGACACCGGGGAGCTGTTTTTT. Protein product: CASSQRTRDTGELFF.

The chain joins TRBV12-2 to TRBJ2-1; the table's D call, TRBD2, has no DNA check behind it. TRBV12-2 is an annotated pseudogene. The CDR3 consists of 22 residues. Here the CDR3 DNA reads TGTGCAAGTCGCTTAGGAGGGGGGGGCCTGATGGGCTTGCGAAGCTCCTACAATGAGCAGTTCTTC. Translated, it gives CASRLGGGGLMGLRSSYNEQFF.

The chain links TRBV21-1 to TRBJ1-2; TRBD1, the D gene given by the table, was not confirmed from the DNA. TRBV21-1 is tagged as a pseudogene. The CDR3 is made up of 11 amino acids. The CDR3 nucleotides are TGTGCCAGCAGCAAACCTGACAGGGTTACCTTC. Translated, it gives CASSKPDRVTF.

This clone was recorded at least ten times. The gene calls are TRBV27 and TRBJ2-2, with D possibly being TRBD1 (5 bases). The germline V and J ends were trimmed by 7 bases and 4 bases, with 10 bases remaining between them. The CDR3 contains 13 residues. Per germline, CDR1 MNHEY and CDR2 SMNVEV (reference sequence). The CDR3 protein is CASKIRGTGELFF. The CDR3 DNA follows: TGTGCCAGCAAGATAAGGGGCACCGGGGAGCTGTTTTTT.

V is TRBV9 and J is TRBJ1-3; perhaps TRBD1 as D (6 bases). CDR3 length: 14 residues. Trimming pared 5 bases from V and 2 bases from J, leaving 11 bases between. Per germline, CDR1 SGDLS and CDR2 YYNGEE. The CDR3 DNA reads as TGTGCCAGCAGTGTGGAGGGGGCTGGAAACACCATATATTTT. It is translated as CASSVEGAGNTIYF.

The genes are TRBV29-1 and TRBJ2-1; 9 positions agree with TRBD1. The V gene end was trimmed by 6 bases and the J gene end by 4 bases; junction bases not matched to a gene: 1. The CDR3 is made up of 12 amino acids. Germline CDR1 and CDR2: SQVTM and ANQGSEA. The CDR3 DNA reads TGCAGCGTGGGACAGGGTTACAATGAGCAGTTCTTC. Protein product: CSVGQGYNEQFF.

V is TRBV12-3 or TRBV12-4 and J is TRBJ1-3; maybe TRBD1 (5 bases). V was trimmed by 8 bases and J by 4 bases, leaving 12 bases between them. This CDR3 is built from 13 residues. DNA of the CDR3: TGTGCCAGCGGCAGGGTAGGGGGAAACACCATATATTTT. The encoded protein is CASGRVGGNTIYF.

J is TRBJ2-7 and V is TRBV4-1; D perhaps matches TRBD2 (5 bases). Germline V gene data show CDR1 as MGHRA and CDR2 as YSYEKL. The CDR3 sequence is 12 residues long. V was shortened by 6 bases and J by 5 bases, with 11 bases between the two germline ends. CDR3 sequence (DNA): TGCGCCAGCAGACCCTGCGGGCACGAGCAGTACGTC. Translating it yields CASRPCGHEQYV.

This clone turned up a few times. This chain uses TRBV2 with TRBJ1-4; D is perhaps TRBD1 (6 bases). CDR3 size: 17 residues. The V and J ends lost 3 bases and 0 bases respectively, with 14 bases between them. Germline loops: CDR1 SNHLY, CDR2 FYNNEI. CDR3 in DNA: TGTGCCAGCAGTGATGGGGGCAGGGGCTCAACTAATGAAAAACTGTTTTTT. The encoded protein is CASSDGGRGSTNEKLFF.

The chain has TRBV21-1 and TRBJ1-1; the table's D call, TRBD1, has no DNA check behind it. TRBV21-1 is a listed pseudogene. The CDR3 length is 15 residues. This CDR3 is CASSKSARGKGEAFF. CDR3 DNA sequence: TGTGCCAGCAGCAAATCCGCCAGGGGTAAGGGTGAAGCTTTCTTT.

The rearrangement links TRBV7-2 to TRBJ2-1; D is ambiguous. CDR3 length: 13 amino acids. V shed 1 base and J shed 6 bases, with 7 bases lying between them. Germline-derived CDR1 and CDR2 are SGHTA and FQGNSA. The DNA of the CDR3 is TGTGCCAGCAGCTTAGAGGTCTTCAATGAGCAGTTCTTC. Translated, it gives CASSLEVFNEQFF.

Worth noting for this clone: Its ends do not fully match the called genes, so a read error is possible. The CDR3 nucleotides read TGTGCCAGCAGCGGTGCCGGGACGGCTCTCCTGATCTTC. Translating it yields CASSGAGTALLIF. The chain employs TRBV5-5 and TRBJ2-1, with D perhaps TRBD1 or TRBD2 (5 bases each). Germline-derived CDR1 and CDR2 are SGHKS and YYEKEE (reference sequence). CDR3 length: 13 amino acids.

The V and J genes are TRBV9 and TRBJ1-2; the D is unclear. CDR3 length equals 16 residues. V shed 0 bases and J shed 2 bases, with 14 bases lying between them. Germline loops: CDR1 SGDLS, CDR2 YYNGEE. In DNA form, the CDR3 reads TGTGCCAGCAGCGTAGGTTCCCCCAGCATAAACTATGGCTACACCTTC. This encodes CASSVGSPSINYGYTF.

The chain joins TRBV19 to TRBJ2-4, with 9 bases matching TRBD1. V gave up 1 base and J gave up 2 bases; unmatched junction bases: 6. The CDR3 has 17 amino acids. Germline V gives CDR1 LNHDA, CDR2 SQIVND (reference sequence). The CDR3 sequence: CASSIGFGQGPKNIQYF. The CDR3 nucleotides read TGTGCCAGTAGTATAGGTTTCGGACAGGGGCCCAAAAACATTCAGTACTTC.

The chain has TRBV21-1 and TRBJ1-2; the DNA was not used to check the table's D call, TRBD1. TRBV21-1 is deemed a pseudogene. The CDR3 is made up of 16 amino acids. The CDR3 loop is CASSRVRQGEGYGYTF. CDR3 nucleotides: TGTGCCAGCAGCAGGGTCCGACAGGGCGAAGGCTATGGCTACACCTTC.

The CDR3 is CASSQDQRQGWQETQYF. In nucleotides, the CDR3 is TGCGCCAGCAGCCAAGATCAGAGACAGGGGTGGCAAGAGACCCAGTACTTC. This chain links TRBV4-1 with TRBJ2-5; 8 bases are shared with TRBD1. The CDR3 totals 17 residues. CDR1 is MGHRA and CDR2 is YSYEKL in the germline V gene. Trimming removed 0 bases from V and 2 bases from J; junction bases left unmatched: 8.

CDR3 amino acids: CASSRDRATGNTIYF. The CDR3 region has the DNA TGTGCCAGCAGCCGAGACAGGGCCACTGGAAACACCATATATTTT. This chain links TRBV6-2 or TRBV6-3 with TRBJ1-3, with 7 bases that match TRBD1. Germline V gives CDR1 MNHEY, CDR2 SVGEGT. Unmatched junction bases numbered 7, after V lost 6 bases and J lost 2 bases. This CDR3 has 15 amino acids.

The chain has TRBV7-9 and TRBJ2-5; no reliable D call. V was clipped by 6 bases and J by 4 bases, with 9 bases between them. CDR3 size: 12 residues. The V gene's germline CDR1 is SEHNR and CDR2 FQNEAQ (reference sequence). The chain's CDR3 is CASSPRRETQYF. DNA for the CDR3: TGTGCCAGCAGTCCGCGGCGAGAGACCCAGTACTTC.

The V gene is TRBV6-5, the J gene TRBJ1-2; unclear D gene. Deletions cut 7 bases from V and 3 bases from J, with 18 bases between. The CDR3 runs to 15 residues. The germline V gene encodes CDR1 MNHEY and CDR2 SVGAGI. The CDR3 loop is CASTREGLGYYGYTF. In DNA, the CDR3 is TGTGCCAGCACCCGAGAGGGCCTTGGGTACTATGGCTACACCTTC.

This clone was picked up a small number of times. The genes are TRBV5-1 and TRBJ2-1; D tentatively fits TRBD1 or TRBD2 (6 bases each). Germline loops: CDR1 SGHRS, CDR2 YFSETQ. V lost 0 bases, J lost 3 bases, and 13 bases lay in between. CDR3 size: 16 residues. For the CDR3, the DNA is TGCGCCAGCAGCTTGGGGGGGGCCGGATACTACAATGAGCAGTTCTTC. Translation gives CASSLGGAGYYNEQFF.

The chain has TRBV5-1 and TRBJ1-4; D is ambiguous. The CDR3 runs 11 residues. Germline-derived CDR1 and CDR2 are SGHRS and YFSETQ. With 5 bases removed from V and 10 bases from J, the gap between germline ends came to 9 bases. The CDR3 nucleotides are TGCGCCAGCAGGGGCAACGGAAAACTGTTTTTT. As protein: CASRGNGKLFF.

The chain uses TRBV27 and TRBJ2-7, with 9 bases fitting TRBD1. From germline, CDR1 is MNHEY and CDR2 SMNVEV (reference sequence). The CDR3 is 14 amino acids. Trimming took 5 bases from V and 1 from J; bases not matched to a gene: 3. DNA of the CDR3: TGTGCCAGCAGTCGACAGGGGGTTTCCTACGAGCAGTACGTC. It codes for CASSRQGVSYEQYV.

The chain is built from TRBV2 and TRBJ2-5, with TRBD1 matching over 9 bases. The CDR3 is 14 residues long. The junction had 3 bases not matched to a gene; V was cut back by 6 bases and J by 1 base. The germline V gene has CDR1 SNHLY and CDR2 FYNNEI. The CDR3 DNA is TGTGCCAGCAGCTGGGGACAGGGCCAAGAGACCCAGTACTTC. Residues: CASSWGQGQETQYF.

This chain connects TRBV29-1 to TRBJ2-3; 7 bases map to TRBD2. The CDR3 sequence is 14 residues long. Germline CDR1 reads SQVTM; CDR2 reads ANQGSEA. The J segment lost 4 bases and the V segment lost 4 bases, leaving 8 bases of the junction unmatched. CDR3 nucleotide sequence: TGCAGCGTTGGGGGAACCAGCGGGGCAGATACGCAGTATTTT. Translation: CSVGGTSGADTQYF.

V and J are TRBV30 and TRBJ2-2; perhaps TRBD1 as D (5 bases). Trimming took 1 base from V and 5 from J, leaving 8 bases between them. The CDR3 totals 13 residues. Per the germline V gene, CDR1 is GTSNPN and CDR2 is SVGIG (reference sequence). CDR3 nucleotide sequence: TGTGCCTGGAGTGGTCACAGGACCGGGGAGCTGTTTTTT. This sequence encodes CAWSGHRTGELFF.

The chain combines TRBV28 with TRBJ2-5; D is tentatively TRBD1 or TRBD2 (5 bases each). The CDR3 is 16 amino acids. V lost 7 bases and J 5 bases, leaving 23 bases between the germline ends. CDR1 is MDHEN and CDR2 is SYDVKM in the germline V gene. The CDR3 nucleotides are TGTGCCAGCACCTTAGGGGTCGGGCTCGGGGCGGAGACCCAGTACTTC. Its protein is CASTLGVGLGAETQYF.

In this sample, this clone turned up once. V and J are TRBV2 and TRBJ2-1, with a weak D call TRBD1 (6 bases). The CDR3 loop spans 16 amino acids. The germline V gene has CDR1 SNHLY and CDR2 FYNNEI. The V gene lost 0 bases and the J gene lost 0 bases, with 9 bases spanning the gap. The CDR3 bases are TGTGCCAGCAGTGAAGCCGAGGGGGACTCCTACAATGAGCAGTTCTTC. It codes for CASSEAEGDSYNEQFF.

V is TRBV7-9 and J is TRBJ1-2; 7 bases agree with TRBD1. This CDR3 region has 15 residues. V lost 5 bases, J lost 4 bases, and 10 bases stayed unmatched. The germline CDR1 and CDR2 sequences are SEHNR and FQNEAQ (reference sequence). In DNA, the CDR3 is TGTGCCAGCAGCCCCATCCAGGGGGGTATCTATGGCTACACCTTC. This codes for CASSPIQGGIYGYTF.

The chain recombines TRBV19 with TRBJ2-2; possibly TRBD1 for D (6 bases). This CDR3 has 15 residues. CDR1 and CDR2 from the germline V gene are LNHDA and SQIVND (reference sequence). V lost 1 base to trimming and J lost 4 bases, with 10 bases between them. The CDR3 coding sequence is TGTGCCAGTAGTATAGGCAGGGGAAGCACCGGGGAGCTGTTTTTT. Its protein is CASSIGRGSTGELFF. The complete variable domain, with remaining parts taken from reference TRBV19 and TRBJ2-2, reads DGGITQSPKYLFRKEGQNVTLSCEQNLNHDAMYWYRQDPGQGLRLIYYSQIVNDFQKGDIAEGYSVSREKKESFPLTVTSAQKNPTAFYLCASSIGRGSTGELFFGEGSRLTVL.

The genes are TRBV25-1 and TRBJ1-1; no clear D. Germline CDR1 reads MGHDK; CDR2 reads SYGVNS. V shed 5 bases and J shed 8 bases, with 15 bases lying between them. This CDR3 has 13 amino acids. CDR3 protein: CASSHPPGREAFF. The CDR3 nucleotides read TGTGCCAGCAGTCATCCACCGGGGAGGGAAGCTTTCTTT.

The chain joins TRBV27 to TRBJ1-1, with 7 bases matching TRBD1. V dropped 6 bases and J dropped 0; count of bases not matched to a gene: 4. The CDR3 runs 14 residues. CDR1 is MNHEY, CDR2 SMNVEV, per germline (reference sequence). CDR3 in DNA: TGTGCCAGCAGCCGAGGACAGGTGAACACTGAAGCTTTCTTT. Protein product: CASSRGQVNTEAFF.